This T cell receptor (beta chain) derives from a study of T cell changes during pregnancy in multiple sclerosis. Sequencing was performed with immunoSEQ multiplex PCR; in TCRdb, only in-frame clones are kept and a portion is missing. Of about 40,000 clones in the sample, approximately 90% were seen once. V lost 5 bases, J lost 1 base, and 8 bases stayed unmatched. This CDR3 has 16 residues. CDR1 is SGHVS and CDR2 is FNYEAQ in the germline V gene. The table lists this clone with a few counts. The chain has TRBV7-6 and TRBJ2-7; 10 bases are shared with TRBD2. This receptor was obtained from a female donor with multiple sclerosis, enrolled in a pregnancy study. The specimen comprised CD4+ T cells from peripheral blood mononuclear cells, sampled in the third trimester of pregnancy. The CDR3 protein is CASSVNIAGGSYEQYF. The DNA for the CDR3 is TGTGCCAGCAGCGTAAACATAGCGGGGGGATCCTACGAGCAGTACTTC.